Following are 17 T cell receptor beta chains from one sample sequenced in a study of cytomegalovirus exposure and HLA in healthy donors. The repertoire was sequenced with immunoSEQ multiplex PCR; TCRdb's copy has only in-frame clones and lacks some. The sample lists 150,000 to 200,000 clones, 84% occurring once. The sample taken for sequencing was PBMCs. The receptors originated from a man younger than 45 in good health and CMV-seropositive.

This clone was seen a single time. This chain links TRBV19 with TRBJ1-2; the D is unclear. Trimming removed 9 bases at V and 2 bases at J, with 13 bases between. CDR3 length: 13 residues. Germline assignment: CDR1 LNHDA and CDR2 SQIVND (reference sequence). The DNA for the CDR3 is TGTGCCAGCAGGCGGGAGCAAAACTATGGCTACACCTTC. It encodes CASRREQNYGYTF.

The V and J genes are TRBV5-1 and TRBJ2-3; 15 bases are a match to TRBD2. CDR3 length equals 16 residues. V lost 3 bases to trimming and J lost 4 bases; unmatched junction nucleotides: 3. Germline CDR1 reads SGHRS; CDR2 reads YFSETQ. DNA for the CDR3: TGCGCCAGCAGCTGGACTAGCGGGAGGGGGGCAGATACGCAGTATTTT. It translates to CASSWTSGRGADTQYF.

Here the CDR3 reads CASSTYWGGTDTQYF. For the CDR3, the DNA is TGTGCCAGCAGCACCTACTGGGGCGGCACAGATACGCAGTATTTT. The chain couples TRBV9 to TRBJ2-3; perhaps TRBD1 as D (5 bases). This CDR3 contains 15 residues. V lost 4 bases and J 1 base, leaving 13 bases between the germline ends. Per the germline V gene, CDR1 is SGDLS and CDR2 is YYNGEE.

The CDR3 DNA sequence: TGTGCCAGCAGATCTTTTAACTATGGCTACACCTTC. Translated, it gives CASRSFNYGYTF. The chain joins TRBV9 to TRBJ1-2, with D uncertain. Germline-derived CDR1 and CDR2 are SGDLS and YYNGEE. CDR3 size: 12 residues. The germline V and J ends were trimmed by 5 bases and 1 base, with 6 bases remaining between them.

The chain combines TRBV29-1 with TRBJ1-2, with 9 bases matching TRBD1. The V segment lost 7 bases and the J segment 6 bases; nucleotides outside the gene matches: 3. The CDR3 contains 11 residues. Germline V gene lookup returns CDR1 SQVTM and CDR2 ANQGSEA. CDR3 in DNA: TGCAGCGGACAGGGGGTAGATGGCTACACCTTC. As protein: CSGQGVDGYTF.

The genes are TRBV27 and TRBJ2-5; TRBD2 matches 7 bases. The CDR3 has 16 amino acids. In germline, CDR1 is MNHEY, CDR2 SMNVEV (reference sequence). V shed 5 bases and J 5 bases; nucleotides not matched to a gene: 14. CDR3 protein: CASSAFGGRTMETQYF. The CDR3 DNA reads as TGTGCCAGCAGTGCCTTCGGGGGGAGAACTATGGAGACCCAGTACTTC.

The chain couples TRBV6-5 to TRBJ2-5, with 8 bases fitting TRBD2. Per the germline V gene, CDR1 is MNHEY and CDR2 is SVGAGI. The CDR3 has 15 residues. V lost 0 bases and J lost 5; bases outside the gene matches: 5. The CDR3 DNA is TGTGCCAGCAGTTACTCGAGCGGGGGCTGGGAGACCCAGTACTTC. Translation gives CASSYSSGGWETQYF.

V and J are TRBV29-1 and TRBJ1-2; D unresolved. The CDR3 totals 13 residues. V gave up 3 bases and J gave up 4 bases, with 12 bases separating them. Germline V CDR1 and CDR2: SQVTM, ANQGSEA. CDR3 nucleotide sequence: TGCAGCGTTGAGGTCGAGAGATCCTATGGCTACACCTTC. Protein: CSVEVERSYGYTF.

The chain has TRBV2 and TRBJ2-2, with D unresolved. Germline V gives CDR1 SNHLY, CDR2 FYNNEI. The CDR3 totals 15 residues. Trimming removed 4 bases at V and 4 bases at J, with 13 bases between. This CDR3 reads CASSGSTSSTGELFF. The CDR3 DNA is TGTGCCAGCAGTGGGAGTACGAGCTCCACCGGGGAGCTGTTTTTT. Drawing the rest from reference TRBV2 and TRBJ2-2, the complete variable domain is EPEVTQTPSHQVTQMGQEVILRCVPISNHLYFYWYRQILGQKVEFLVSFYNNEISEKSEIFDDQFSVERPDGSNFTLKIRSTKLEDSAMYFCASSGSTSSTGELFFGEGSRLTVL.

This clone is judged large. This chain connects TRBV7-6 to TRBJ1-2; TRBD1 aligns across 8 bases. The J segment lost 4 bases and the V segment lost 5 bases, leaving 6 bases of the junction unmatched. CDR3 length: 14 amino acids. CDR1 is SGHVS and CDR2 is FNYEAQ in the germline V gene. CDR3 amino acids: CASSPLDRVYGYTF. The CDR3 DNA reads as TGTGCCAGCAGCCCCCTGGACAGGGTCTATGGCTACACCTTC.

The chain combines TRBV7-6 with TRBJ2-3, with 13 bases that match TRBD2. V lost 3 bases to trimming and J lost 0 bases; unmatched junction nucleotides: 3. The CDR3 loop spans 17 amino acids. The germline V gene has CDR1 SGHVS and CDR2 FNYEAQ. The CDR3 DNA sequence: TGTGCCAGCAGCTTGGGACTAGCGGGGTCTAGCACAGATACGCAGTATTTT. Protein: CASSLGLAGSSTDTQYF.

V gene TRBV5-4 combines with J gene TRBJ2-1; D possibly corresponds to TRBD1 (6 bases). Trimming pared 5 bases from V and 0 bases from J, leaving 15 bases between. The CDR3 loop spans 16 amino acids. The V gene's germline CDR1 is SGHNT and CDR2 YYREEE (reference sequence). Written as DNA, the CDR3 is TGTGCCAGCAGGCGGTTGGGGGCGGCCTCCTACAATGAGCAGTTCTTC. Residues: CASRRLGAASYNEQFF.

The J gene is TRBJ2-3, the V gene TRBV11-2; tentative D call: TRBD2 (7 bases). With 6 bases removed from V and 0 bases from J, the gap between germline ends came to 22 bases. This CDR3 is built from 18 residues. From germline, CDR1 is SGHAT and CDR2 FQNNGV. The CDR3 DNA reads TGTGCCAGCAGGCGGGGGCCTACACTAAAAACTAGCACAGATACGCAGTATTTT. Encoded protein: CASRRGPTLKTSTDTQYF.

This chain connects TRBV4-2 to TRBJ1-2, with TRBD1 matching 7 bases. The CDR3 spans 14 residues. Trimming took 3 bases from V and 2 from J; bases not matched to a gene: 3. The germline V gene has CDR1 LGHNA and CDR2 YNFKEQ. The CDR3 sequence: CASSQRQGNYGYTF. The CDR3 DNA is TGTGCCAGCAGCCAGAGACAGGGAAACTATGGCTACACCTTC.

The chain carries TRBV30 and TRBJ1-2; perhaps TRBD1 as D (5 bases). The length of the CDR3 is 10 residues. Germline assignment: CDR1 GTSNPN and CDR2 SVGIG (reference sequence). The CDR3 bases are TGTCCGGACATTCAGGGAGGCTACACCTTC. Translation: CPDIQGGYTF.

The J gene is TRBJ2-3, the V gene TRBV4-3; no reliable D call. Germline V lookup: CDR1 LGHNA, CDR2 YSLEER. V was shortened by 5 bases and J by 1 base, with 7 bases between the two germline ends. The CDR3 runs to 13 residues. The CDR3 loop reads CASSEVGTDTQYF. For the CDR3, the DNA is TGCGCCAGCAGCGAGGTCGGCACAGATACGCAGTATTTT.

The CDR3 reads CASREAFRGTGELFF. The CDR3 DNA sequence: TGCGCCAGCAGGGAGGCTTTTCGGGGCACCGGGGAGCTGTTTTTT. The chain couples TRBV4-1 to TRBJ2-2; D might be TRBD2 (5 bases). Germline V gene lookup returns CDR1 MGHRA and CDR2 YSYEKL. CDR3 length: 15 residues. V was shortened by 6 bases and J by 4 bases, with 15 bases between the two germline ends.